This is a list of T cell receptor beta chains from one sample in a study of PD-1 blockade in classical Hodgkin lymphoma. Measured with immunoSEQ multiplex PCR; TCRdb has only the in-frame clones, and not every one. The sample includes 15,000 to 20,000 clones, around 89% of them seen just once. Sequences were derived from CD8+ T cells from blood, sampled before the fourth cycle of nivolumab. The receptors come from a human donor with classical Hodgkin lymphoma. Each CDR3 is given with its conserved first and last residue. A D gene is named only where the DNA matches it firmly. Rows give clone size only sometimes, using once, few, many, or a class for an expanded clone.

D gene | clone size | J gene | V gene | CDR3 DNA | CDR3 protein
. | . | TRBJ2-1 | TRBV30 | TGTGCCTGGAGTATCAGCGGCAATGAGCAGTTCTTC | CAWSISGNEQFF
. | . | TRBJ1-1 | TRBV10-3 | TGTGCCATCAGTGAGTTTGGGTACACTGAAGCTTTCTTT | CAISEFGYTEAFF
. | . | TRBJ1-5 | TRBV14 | TGTGCCAGCAGCCAGTCACAGCTTCAGCCCCAGCATTTT | CASSQSQLQPQHF
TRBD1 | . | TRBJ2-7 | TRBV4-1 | TGCGCCAGCAGCCAAGGGGACAGCTCTCGTGAGCAGTACTTC | CASSQGDSSREQYF
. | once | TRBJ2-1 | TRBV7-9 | TGTGCCAGCAGCTTAATAAGTGTTGAGCAGTTCTTC | CASSLISVEQFF
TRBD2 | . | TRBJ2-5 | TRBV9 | TGTGCCAGCTCCGTAGCGGGAGGAGTGGAGACCCAGTACTTC | CASSVAGGVETQYF
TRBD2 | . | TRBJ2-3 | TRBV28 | TGTGCCAGCGACGTCCACGCGGGAGGACAGGATACGCAGTATTTT | CASDVHAGGQDTQYF
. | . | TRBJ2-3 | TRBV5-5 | TGTGCCAGCAGCTTGGTCCGCGCTGATACGCAGTATTTT | CASSLVRADTQYF
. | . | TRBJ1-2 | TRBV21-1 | TGTGCCAGCAGCCTTGGACACACCTTC | CASSLGHTF
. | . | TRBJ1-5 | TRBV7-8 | TGTGCCAGCAGCTCGGGAGGGTCAATTGGCAATCAGCCCCAGCATTTT | CASSSGGSIGNQPQHF
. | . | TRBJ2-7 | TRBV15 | TGTGCCACCAGCAGGCCCGGTCCCTACGAGCAGTACTTC | CATSRPGPYEQYF
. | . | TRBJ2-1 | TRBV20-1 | TGCAGTGCTAGAGAGGGGTATGAGCAGTTCTTC | CSAREGYEQFF
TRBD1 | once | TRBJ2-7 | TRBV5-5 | TGTGCCAGCAGCTTGGGACAGGGGGCCATCTACGAGCAGTACTTC | CASSLGQGAIYEQYF
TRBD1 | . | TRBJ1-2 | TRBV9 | TGTGCCAGCAGCGTAGGTGGGACAGTCGGTAACTATGGCTACACCTTC | CASSVGGTVGNYGYTF
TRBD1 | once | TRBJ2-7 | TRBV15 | TGTGCCACCAGCGGGGGACAGGGGGCATACGAGCAGTACTTC | CATSGGQGAYEQYF
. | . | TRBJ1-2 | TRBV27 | TGTGCCAGCAGTGGACTGCCTTATGGCTACACCTTC | CASSGLPYGYTF
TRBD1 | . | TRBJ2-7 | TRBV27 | TGTGCCAGCAGTTTTGGGACAGCCTACGAGCAGTACTTC | CASSFGTAYEQYF
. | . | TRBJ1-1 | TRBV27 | TGTGCCAGCAGTTTATACGGAAACACTGAAGCTTTCTTT | CASSLYGNTEAFF
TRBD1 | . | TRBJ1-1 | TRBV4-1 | TGCGCCAGCAGCGGCCGGACAGGGGGCGGCACTGAAGCTTTCTTT | CASSGRTGGGTEAFF
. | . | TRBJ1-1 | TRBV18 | TGTGCCAGCTCACCAAGAAACGAGGGGGGGGAAGCTTTCTTT | CASSPRNEGGEAFF